Below are 11 T cell receptor beta chains sequenced from a single sample in a study of blood T cell repertoires in COVID-19. Only in-frame clones appear in the TCRdb table, and some are missing; sequencing was by immunoSEQ multiplex PCR. The sample lists about 25,000 clones; 83% were seen once. The specimen was peripheral blood. These receptors all come from a human donor in a cohort sampled during active COVID-19.

This chain joins TRBV10-2 and TRBJ2-6, with D perhaps matching TRBD2 (5 bases). The germline CDR1 and CDR2 sequences are WSHSY and SAAADI. The CDR3 spans 17 residues. The V and J ends lost 0 bases and 0 bases respectively, with 9 bases between them. CDR3 region: CASSESEGISGANVLTF. The CDR3 DNA reads TGCGCCAGCAGTGAGTCTGAGGGTATCTCTGGGGCCAACGTCCTGACTTTC.

V and J are TRBV30 and TRBJ1-1; D unresolved. Trimming shortened V by 0 bases and J by 8 bases, and 7 bases separated the two germline ends. The germline gives CDR1 GTSNPN, CDR2 SVGIG (reference sequence). The CDR3 extends over 11 amino acids. DNA of the CDR3: TGTGCCTGGAGTGTAAAATCGGAAGCTTTCTTT. It translates to CAWSVKSEAFF. Drawing the rest from reference TRBV30 and TRBJ1-1, the complete variable domain is SQTIHQWPATLVQPVGSPLSLECTVEGTSNPNLYWYRQAAGRGLQLLFYSVGIGQISSEVPQNLSASRPQDRQFILSSKKLLLSDSGFYLCAWSVKSEAFFGQGTRLTVV.

The chain recombines TRBV9 with TRBJ2-2; 9 bases line up with TRBD2. Germline V gene sequence: CDR1 SGDLS, CDR2 YYNGEE. The CDR3 loop spans 17 amino acids. V dropped 0 bases and J dropped 0; count of bases not matched to a gene: 3. The CDR3 here is CASSVDVAGANTGELFF. The CDR3 DNA follows: TGTGCCAGCAGCGTAGATGTAGCGGGAGCGAACACCGGGGAGCTGTTTTTT.

The rearrangement uses TRBV29-1 and TRBJ2-7; 9 nucleotides line up with TRBD2. Germline V gene data show CDR1 as SQVTM and CDR2 as ANQGSEA. This CDR3 is built from 13 residues. The ends lost 5 bases at V and 6 bases at J; junction bases unmatched: 8. CDR3 amino acids: CSVRLAETGEQYF. DNA for the CDR3: TGCAGCGTTCGACTAGCGGAAACTGGCGAGCAGTACTTC.

The chain has TRBV5-5 and TRBJ1-1; 7 bases map to TRBD1. V was pared by 2 bases and J by 2 bases, with 6 bases of the junction left unmatched. There are 15 residues in the CDR3. Germline loops: CDR1 SGHKS, CDR2 YYEKEE (reference sequence). CDR3 nucleotides: TGTGCCAGCAGCTTCACCGGGACAGTCAACACTGAAGCTTTCTTT. Translation: CASSFTGTVNTEAFF.

V is TRBV5-1 and J is TRBJ2-5; 8 bases match TRBD1. CDR3 size: 14 residues. J lost 2 bases, V lost 4 bases, and 4 bases had no gene match. Germline V CDR1 and CDR2: SGHRS, YFSETQ. The CDR3 DNA reads TGCGCCAGCAGCCCGGGACAGGCTCAAGAGACCCAGTACTTC. Residues: CASSPGQAQETQYF. Using reference TRBV5-1 and TRBJ2-5 for the parts outside the CDR3, the full variable domain is KAGVTQTPRYLIKTRGQQVTLSCSPISGHRSVSWYQQTPGQGLQFLFEYFSETQRNKGNFPGRFSGRQFSNSRSEMNVSTLELGDSALYLCASSPGQAQETQYFGPGTRLLVL.

As to this clone: The same CDR3 is also encoded by other DNA sequences in this sample. The chain has TRBV28 and TRBJ1-2; 7 bases line up with TRBD1. CDR3 length: 13 residues. Per germline, CDR1 MDHEN and CDR2 SYDVKM. V lost 6 bases, J lost 2 bases, and 3 bases stayed unmatched. The CDR3 protein is CASSSGQNYGYTF. The CDR3 DNA reads TGTGCCAGCAGCTCGGGACAGAACTATGGCTACACCTTC.

The chain recombines TRBV9 with TRBJ2-1, with TRBD2 matching 15 bases. The CDR3 totals 17 residues. J gave up 7 bases and V 0 bases, and 5 bases lay outside the gene matches. Germline V gene lookup returns CDR1 SGDLS and CDR2 YYNGEE. The CDR3 DNA reads as TGTGCCAGCAGCGTAGGGACTAGCGGGGGGGCGCGGAATGAGCAGTTCTTC. Protein sequence: CASSVGTSGGARNEQFF.

This rearrangement joins TRBV18 to TRBJ2-7; the D gene is possibly TRBD2 (5 bases). Per the germline V gene, CDR1 is KGHSH and CDR2 is LQKENI. The V end was cut by 3 bases, the J end by 5 bases, with 11 bases between. The CDR3 loop spans 13 amino acids. For the CDR3, the DNA is TGTGCCAGCTCACCGGACTGGCCCGACGAGCAGTACTTC. It encodes CASSPDWPDEQYF. The variable domain in full, with the rest retrieved from reference TRBV18 and TRBJ2-7, is NAGVMQNPRHLVRRRGQEARLRCSPMKGHSHVYWYRQLPEEGLKFMVYLQKENIIDESGMPKERFSAEFPKEGPSILRIQQVVRGDSAAYFCASSPDWPDEQYFGPGTRLTVT.

The chain employs TRBV6-2 or TRBV6-3 and TRBJ2-4; possible D gene TRBD2, 5 bases. The CDR3 is 15 residues long. Trimming shortened V by 5 bases and J by 0 bases, and 11 bases separated the two germline ends. The germline CDR1 and CDR2 sequences are MNHEY and SVGEGT. The CDR3 reads CASSLSGVAKNIQYF. In nucleotides, the CDR3 is TGTGCCAGCAGTCTCTCCGGGGTAGCCAAAAACATTCAGTACTTC.

The V call is TRBV28, the J call TRBJ1-2; D gene ambiguous. The CDR3 runs 13 residues. Germline V gene sequence: CDR1 MDHEN, CDR2 SYDVKM. With 7 bases removed from V and 2 bases from J, the gap between germline ends came to 11 bases. CDR3: CASNKRPNYGYTF. In DNA form, the CDR3 reads TGTGCCAGCAATAAGCGTCCCAACTATGGCTACACCTTC.